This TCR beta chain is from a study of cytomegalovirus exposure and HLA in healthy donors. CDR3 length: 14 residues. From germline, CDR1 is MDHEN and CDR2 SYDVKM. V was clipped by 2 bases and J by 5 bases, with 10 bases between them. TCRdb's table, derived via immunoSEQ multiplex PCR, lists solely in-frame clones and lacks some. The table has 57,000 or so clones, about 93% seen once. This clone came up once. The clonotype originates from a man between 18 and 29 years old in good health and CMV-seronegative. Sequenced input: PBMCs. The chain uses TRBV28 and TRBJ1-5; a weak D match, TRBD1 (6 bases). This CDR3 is CASSLRGRDQPQHF. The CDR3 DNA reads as TGTGCCAGCAGTTTAAGGGGGAGAGATCAGCCCCAGCATTTT.